These T cell receptor beta chains were read from a single sample in a study of cytomegalovirus exposure and HLA in healthy donors. Measured with immunoSEQ multiplex PCR; TCRdb has only the in-frame clones, and not every one. The table shows about 150,000 clones, with 70% to 80% occurring only once. What was sequenced was PBMCs. The receptors shown here come from a man aged 45-65 years in good health and CMV-seropositive. Each CDR3 is given with its conserved first and last residue. The order of the fields is J gene, V gene, CDR3 length, CDR3 protein.

>TRBJ2-7|TRBV19|15
CASSPARGGVYEQYF
>TRBJ1-4|TRBV6-5|13
CASSSLSGEKLFF
>TRBJ1-1|TRBV10-3|13
CAISDVRNTEAFF
>TRBJ2-1|TRBV10-3|12
CAIRTSGNEQFF
>TRBJ1-3|TRBV4-1|12
CASSQGRNTIYF
>TRBJ2-5|TRBV5-6|16
CASSPGLAGEGETQYF
>TRBJ2-7|TRBV4-2|15
CASSQGLGQHYEQYF
>TRBJ2-3|TRBV25-1|16
CASSERLESGTDTQYF
>TRBJ1-3|TRBV5-6|14
CASSLLNSGNTIYF
>TRBJ2-4|TRBV6-1|14
CASSGEDRGYIQYF
>TRBJ2-7|TRBV7-8|12
CASSLARYEQYF
>TRBJ1-4|TRBV5-1|16
CASSWGQGVTNEKLFF
>TRBJ2-7|TRBV28|15
CASSFGGTGAYEQYF
>TRBJ2-7|TRBV2|12
CASRPPFGEQYF
>TRBJ2-3|TRBV7-6|17
CASSLDLAGPSTDTQYF
>TRBJ1-4|TRBV6-5|15
CASSSTGLTGEKLFF
>TRBJ2-1|TRBV10-3|12
CAILAGEYEQFF
>TRBJ1-1|TRBV18|12
CASSPEDTEAFF
>TRBJ2-3|TRBV6-6|14
CASSPPLKQGNSYF
>TRBJ2-6|TRBV18|14
CASSTVPGANVLTF
>TRBJ2-7|TRBV5-1|14
CASSLQGGTNEQYF
>TRBJ1-1|TRBV5-1|15
CASSLWTGGRTEAFF
>TRBJ2-7|TRBV7-2|16
CASSLKHTSGRYEQYF
>TRBJ2-7|TRBV18|14
CASSRGQAGYEQYF
>TRBJ2-3|TRBV9|14
CASSSRGFQDTQYF
>TRBJ2-1|TRBV10-3|17
CAISERGLTDRAIEQFF
>TRBJ2-1|TRBV10-3|15
CAISEGRGSYNEQFF
>TRBJ1-1|TRBV6-5|13
CASSERGNTEAFF
>TRBJ2-5|TRBV7-2|15
CASSLRGRAQETQYF
>TRBJ1-1|TRBV6-5|15
CASSVTGSGKTEAFF
>TRBJ1-1|TRBV19|14
CASSIKDMNTEAFF
>TRBJ2-3|TRBV5-6|17
CASSLFYVGGGTDTQYF
>TRBJ2-7|TRBV18|17
CASSLRDPGTSGNEQYF
>TRBJ2-7|TRBV5-3|13
CARRWGRCYEQYF
>TRBJ2-3|TRBV15|15
CATSTRLAGTDTQYF
>TRBJ2-1|TRBV5-1|14
CASSQGSSYNEQFF
>TRBJ2-1|TRBV11-3|15
CASSLEAVGGNEQFF
>TRBJ2-1|TRBV27|15
CASSITGSLHNEQFF
>TRBJ2-7|TRBV13|15
CASSFPSGNKNEQYF
>TRBJ2-1|TRBV10-2|15
CASSPLAPEYNEQFF
>TRBJ2-7|TRBV5-1|15
CASSLVSGSNYEQYF
>TRBJ2-1|TRBV18|13
CASSPTGGNEQFF
>TRBJ1-2|TRBV2|15
CASSELRTATYGYTF
>TRBJ1-4|TRBV7-2|15
CASSITGTVGEKLFF
>TRBJ2-1|TRBV11-1|14
CASTRRTVKNEQFF
>TRBJ2-2|TRBV2|20
CASSERRLAGVDRNTGELFF
>TRBJ1-3|TRBV7-9|18
CASSSTEVQGATGNTIYF
>TRBJ1-2|TRBV7-9|15
CASRDGLWETHGYTF
>TRBJ1-1|TRBV19|13
CASSARGWTEAFF
>TRBJ2-7|TRBV2|11
CASRYSYEQYF